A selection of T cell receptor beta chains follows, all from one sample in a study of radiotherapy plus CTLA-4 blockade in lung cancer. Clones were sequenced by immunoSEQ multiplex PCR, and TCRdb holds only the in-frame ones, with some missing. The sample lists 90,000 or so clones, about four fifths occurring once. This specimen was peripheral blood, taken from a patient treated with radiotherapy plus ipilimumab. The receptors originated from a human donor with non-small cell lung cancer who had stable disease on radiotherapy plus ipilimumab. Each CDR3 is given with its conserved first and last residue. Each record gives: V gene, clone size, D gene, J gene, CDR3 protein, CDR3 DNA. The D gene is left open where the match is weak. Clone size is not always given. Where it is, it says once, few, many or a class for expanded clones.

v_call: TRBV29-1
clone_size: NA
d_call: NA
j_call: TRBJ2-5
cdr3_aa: CSGGTGEETQYF
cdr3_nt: TGCAGCGGGGGGACGGGGGAAGAGACCCAGTACTTC

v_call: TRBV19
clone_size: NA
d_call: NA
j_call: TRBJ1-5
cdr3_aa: CASSLGQTSNQPQHF
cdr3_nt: TGTGCCAGTAGTCTTGGACAGACTAGCAATCAGCCCCAGCATTTT

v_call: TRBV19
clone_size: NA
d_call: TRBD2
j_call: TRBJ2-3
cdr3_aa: CASSILGGGTDTQYF
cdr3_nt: TGTGCCAGTAGTATTCTCGGGGGGGGCACAGATACGCAGTATTTT

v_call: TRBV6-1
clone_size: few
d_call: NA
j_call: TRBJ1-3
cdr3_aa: CASSEVAETGIYF
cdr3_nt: TGTGCCAGCAGTGAGGTCGCTGAAACTGGCATATATTTT

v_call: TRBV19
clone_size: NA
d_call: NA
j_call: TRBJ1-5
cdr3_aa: CASKDPGYNQPQHF
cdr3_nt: TGTGCCAGTAAGGATCCAGGGTACAATCAGCCCCAGCATTTT

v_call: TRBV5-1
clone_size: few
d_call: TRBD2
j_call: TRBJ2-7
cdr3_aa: CASSLGVAGGYEQYF
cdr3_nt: TGCGCCAGCAGCTTGGGGGTAGCGGGAGGCTACGAGCAGTACTTC

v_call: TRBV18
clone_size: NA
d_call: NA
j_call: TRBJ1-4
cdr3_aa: CASSSGQNEKLFF
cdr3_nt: TGTGCCAGCTCATCCGGACAGAATGAAAAACTGTTTTTT

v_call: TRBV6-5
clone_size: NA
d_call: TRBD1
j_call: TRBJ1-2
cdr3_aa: CASRPGGQGKSYTF
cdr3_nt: TGTGCCAGCAGGCCCGGAGGACAGGGGAAGAGCTACACCTTC

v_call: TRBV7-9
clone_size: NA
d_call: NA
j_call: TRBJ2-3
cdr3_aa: CASSLGGSRGTDTQYF
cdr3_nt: TGTGCCAGCAGCTTAGGGGGCTCGAGGGGTACAGATACGCAGTATTTT

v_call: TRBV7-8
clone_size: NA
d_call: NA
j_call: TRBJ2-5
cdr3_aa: CASSLVGRETQYF
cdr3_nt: TGTGCCAGCAGCCTGGTGGGTAGAGAGACCCAGTACTTC

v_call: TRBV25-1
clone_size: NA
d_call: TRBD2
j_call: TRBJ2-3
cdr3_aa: CASSDLAGGDTDTQYF
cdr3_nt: TGTGCCAGCAGTGATTTAGCGGGGGGGGACACAGATACGCAGTATTTT

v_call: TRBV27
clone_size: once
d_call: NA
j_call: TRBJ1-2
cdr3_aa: CASSFFGQSYGYTF
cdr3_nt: TGTGCCAGCAGTTTCTTCGGACAGTCCTATGGCTACACCTTC

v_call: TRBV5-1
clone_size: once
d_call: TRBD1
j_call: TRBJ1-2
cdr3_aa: CASSLGDRAGYTF
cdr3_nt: TGCGCCAGCAGCTTGGGGGACAGGGCTGGCTACACCTTC

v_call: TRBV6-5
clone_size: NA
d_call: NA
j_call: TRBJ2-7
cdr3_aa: CASKRDSLSYEQYF
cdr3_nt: TGTGCCAGCAAGCGGGACAGCCTCTCCTACGAGCAGTACTTC

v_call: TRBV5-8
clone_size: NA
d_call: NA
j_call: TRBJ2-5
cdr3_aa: CASSLSQIPGTTKETQYF
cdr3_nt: TGTGCCAGCAGCTTGTCCCAGATTCCCGGGACAACCAAGGAGACCCAGTACTTC

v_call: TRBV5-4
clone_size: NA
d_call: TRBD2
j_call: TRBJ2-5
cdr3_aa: CASSLDPAGAIQETQYF
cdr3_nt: TGTGCCAGCAGCTTGGACCCAGCGGGGGCTATCCAAGAGACCCAGTACTTC

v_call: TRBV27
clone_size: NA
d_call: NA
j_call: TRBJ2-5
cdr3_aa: CASSYDDRQETQYF
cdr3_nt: TGTGCCAGCAGTTACGATGACAGACAAGAGACCCAGTACTTC

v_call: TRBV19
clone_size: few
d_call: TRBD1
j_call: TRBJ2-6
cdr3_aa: CASSPGGAGANVLTF
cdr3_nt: TGTGCCAGTAGTCCAGGGGGCGCTGGGGCCAACGTCCTGACTTTC

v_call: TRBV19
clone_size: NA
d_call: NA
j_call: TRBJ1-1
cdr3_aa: CASSAIRYTEAFF
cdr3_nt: TGTGCCAGTAGTGCTATCAGATACACTGAAGCTTTCTTT

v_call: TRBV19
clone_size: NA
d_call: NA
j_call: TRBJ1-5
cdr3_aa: CASSIDTANSSNQPQHF
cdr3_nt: TGTGCCAGTAGTATAGATACGGCAAACTCTAGCAATCAGCCCCAGCATTTT

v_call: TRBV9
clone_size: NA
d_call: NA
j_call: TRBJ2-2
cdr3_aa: CASSVTLGRTGELFF
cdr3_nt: TGTGCCAGCAGCGTAACCCTGGGGAGGACCGGGGAGCTGTTTTTT

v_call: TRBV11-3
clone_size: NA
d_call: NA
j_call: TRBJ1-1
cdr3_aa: CASSFRSGASEAFF
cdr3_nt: TGTGCCAGCAGCTTCAGATCAGGGGCCTCTGAAGCTTTCTTT